This T cell receptor beta chain is from a study of CD8 T cells in Susac syndrome. Study findings and constraints: It was acknowledged in the study that its TCR sequencing and HLA analysis involved a relatively small number of individuals.

The RNA, 0.5 to 1 ug, was put through reverse transcription using random hexamers. Each CDR3 protein is one row after TCRdb ran MiXCR on the immunoSEQ multiplex PCR reads. The sample lists 200,000 or so distinct CDR3 sequences, 95% seen once, with roughly 0.095% in the top ten. V shed 4 bases and J shed 3 bases, with 14 bases lying between them. CDR3 length equals 15 residues. Germline CDR1 and CDR2: SGHNT and YYREEE (reference sequence). As regards this clonotype: Its specificity is unknown.

This TCR derives from a human donor with multiple sclerosis. Material for sequencing was CD4+ T cells from PBMCs. The chain uses TRBV5-4 and TRBJ2-1; D is perhaps TRBD1 or TRBD2 (5 bases each). CDR3 DNA: TGTGCCAGCAGCCCCGTCCGGGGCAACTACAATGAGCAGTTCTTC. It translates to CASSPVRGNYNEQFF.